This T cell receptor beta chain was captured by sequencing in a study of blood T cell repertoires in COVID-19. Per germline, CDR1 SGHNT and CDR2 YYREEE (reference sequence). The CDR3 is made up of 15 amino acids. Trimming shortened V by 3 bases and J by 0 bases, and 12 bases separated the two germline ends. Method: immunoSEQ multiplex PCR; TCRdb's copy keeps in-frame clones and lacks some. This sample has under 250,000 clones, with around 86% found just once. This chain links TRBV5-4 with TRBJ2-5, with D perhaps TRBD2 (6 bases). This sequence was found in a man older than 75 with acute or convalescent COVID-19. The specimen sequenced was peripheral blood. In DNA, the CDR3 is TGTGCCAGCAGCTCTGGAGGGACCTACCAAGAGACCCAGTACTTC. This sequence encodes CASSSGGTYQETQYF.